The 17 T cell receptor beta chains below come from one sample, sequenced in a study of regulatory T cells in long-lasting Graves disease. Documented time point: persistent/refractory GD, antithyroid drugs over 5 years with positive TRAb. RNA extracted from PBMCs served as the sequencing template. Construction of the TCR beta libraries employed iRepertoire HTBI primers in conjunction with Arm-PCR of CDR3 regions. TCRdb re-called the multiplex PCR reads with MiXCR, one entry per CDR3 protein. Of nearly 350,000 distinct CDR3 sequences listed, around a fifth are singletons. Sample: peripheral blood mononuclear cells (PBMCs), taken when the disease was refractory, from a patient treated with antithyroid drugs. The receptors derive from a female donor with Graves disease.

The rearrangement uses TRBV5-6 and TRBJ2-2; D possibly corresponds to TRBD2 (5 bases). Germline V CDR1 and CDR2: SGHDT, YYEEEE. The CDR3 sequence is 14 residues long. V lost 1 base to trimming and J lost 6 bases, with 10 bases between them. The CDR3 DNA is TGTGCCAGCAGCTTGTATGGACTCCCCGGGGAGCTGTTTTTT. Translation: CASSLYGLPGELFF. Supplemented by reference TRBV5-6 and TRBJ2-2, the full variable domain reads DAGVTQSPTHLIKTRGQQVTLRCSPKSGHDTVSWYQQALGQGPQFIFQYYEEEERQRGNFPDRFSGHQFPNYSSELNVNALLLGDSALYLCASSLYGLPGELFFGEGSRLTVL.

CDR3: CASSLGRRGGRVEQFF. The DNA of the CDR3 is TGTGCCAGCAGCTTAGGTCGGCGGGGGGGCCGGGTTGAGCAGTTCTTC. The chain has TRBV7-9 and TRBJ2-1, with 9 nucleotides matching TRBD2. The CDR3 runs 16 residues. V dropped 1 base and J dropped 9; count of bases not matched to a gene: 10. Germline V lookup: CDR1 SEHNR, CDR2 FQNEAQ (reference sequence).

This clonotype was seen repeatedly, ten times or more. The chain couples TRBV24-1 to TRBJ1-2; the match to TRBD1 covers 10 bases. V gave up 2 bases and J gave up 4 bases; unmatched junction bases: 0. Looked up from germline, CDR1 is KGHDR and CDR2 is SFDVKD. The CDR3 length is 14 residues. CDR3 DNA: TGTGCCACCAGTGATTGGGACAGGGGCTATGGCTACACCTTC. Protein sequence: CATSDWDRGYGYTF.

This clonotype was seen only a few times. This chain uses TRBV12-5 with TRBJ1-2, with TRBD1 matching over 8 bases. CDR3 size: 14 residues. J gave up 6 bases and V 6 bases, and 9 bases lay outside the gene matches. Germline lookup yields CDR1 LGHNT and CDR2 FRNRAP. CDR3 coding DNA: TGTGCTAGTGGACTAAACAGGGGGTGGGATGGCTACACCTTC. This encodes CASGLNRGWDGYTF.

V is TRBV29-1 and J is TRBJ2-7; the D call may be TRBD1 or TRBD2 (6 bases each). The V and J ends lost 5 bases and 2 bases respectively, with 16 bases between them. CDR3 length: 14 residues. The germline V gene has CDR1 SQVTM and CDR2 ANQGSEA. CDR3 sequence reads: CSVPGGASPYEQYF. The CDR3 nucleotides are TGCAGCGTTCCCGGGGGCGCGAGTCCCTACGAGCAGTACTTC.

Only a few counts were recorded for this clonotype. DNA for the CDR3: TGTGCCAGCAGCCCTCGGCCAGGCGGCTACACCTTC. Translation: CASSPRPGGYTF. This sequence joins TRBV3-1 and TRBJ1-2; D gene ambiguous. This CDR3 has 12 residues. Germline V gene data show CDR1 as LGHDT and CDR2 as YNNKEL (reference sequence). Trimming removed 4 bases at V and 8 bases at J, with 11 bases between. The entire variable domain, with the rest obtained from reference TRBV3-1 and TRBJ1-2, is as follows: DTAVSQTPKYLVTQMGNDKSIKCEQNLGHDTMYWYKQDSKKFLKIMFSYNNKELIINETVPNRFSPKSPDKAHLNLHINSLELGDSAVYFCASSPRPGGYTFGSGTRLTVV.

Note on this clonotype: Just one base apart from a much larger clone, this may be a read error. The chain links TRBV2 to TRBJ2-7, with TRBD1 matching over 12 bases. V gave up 5 bases and J gave up 6 bases; unmatched junction bases: 11. CDR3 length: 16 residues. CDR1 and CDR2 from the germline V gene are SNHLY and FYNNEI. The CDR3 reads CASSLIPGQGACEQYF. The CDR3 DNA sequence: TGTGCCAGCAGTCTGATCCCGGGACAGGGGGCCTGCGAGCAGTACTTC.

This rearrangement joins TRBV6-2 or TRBV6-3 to TRBJ1-5; TRBD1 matches at 7 bases. There are 16 residues in the CDR3. After removal of 2 bases from V and 0 bases from J, the junction contained 4 bases not matched to a gene. CDR1 is MNHEY and CDR2 is SVGEGT in the germline V gene. The CDR3 sequence: CASSYRTGNSNQPQHF. In DNA form, the CDR3 reads TGTGCCAGCAGTTACCGGACAGGCAATAGCAATCAGCCCCAGCATTTT.

Many counts were recorded for this clonotype. The V gene is TRBV2, the J gene TRBJ2-2; 13 nucleotides align to TRBD2. The V segment lost 6 bases and the J segment 6 bases; nucleotides outside the gene matches: 7. CDR3 length equals 16 residues. CDR1 is SNHLY and CDR2 is FYNNEI in the germline V gene. DNA of the CDR3: TGTGCCAGCAGAACCGGGACTAGCGGGATCCCCGGGGAGCTGTTTTTT. Protein: CASRTGTSGIPGELFF.

The table lists this clonotype with a few counts. V gene TRBV15 combines with J gene TRBJ2-5; D is possibly TRBD2 (6 bases). The germline V gene has CDR1 LNHNV and CDR2 YYDKDF (reference sequence). This CDR3 has 13 residues. The ends were cut back, 1 base at V and 14 bases at J, with 17 bases in the middle. Here the CDR3 DNA reads TGTGCCACCAGCAGAGTTGGGGGGTCCGTTCCTTACTTC. This sequence encodes CATSRVGGSVPYF.

This chain links TRBV9 with TRBJ1-2; D call uncertain. The V gene lost 2 bases and the J gene lost 0 bases, with 11 bases spanning the gap. This CDR3 is built from 15 residues. Germline V lookup: CDR1 SGDLS, CDR2 YYNGEE. The DNA for the CDR3 is TGTGCCAGCAGCGTTGATCGGGTCACTAACTATGGCTACACCTTC. This translates into CASSVDRVTNYGYTF. The whole variable domain, remainder taken from reference TRBV9 and TRBJ1-2, is DSGVTQTPKHLITATGQRVTLRCSPRSGDLSVYWYQQSLDQGLQFLIQYYNGEERAKGNILERFSAQQFPDLHSELNLSSLELGDSALYFCASSVDRVTNYGYTFGSGTRLTVV.

This chain uses TRBV27 with TRBJ1-5, with D unresolved. Trimming took off 5 bases at V and 4 bases at J, with 15 bases between the two ends. This CDR3 spans 15 amino acids. CDR1 MNHEY and CDR2 SMNVEV come from the germline V gene (reference sequence). The CDR3 region has the DNA TGTGCCAGCAGTGAGGCGCGTTCCGATAATCAGCCCCAGCATTTT. This codes for CASSEARSDNQPQHF.

This clonotype has ten or more counts. This sequence joins TRBV5-5 and TRBJ2-2; 9 bases are a match to TRBD1. Germline values: CDR1 SGHKS, CDR2 YYEKEE (reference sequence). J gave up 6 bases and V 4 bases, and 7 bases lay outside the gene matches. The length of the CDR3 is 15 residues. The CDR3: CASSEGQGLAGELFF. The CDR3 DNA is TGTGCCAGCAGCGAGGGACAGGGACTTGCCGGGGAGCTGTTTTTT.

At least ten counts were recorded for this clonotype. The rearrangement links TRBV27 to TRBJ2-7, with D hard to call. CDR3 length: 14 residues. Germline V gene lookup returns CDR1 MNHEY and CDR2 SMNVEV (reference sequence). The germline V and J ends were trimmed by 4 bases and 7 bases, with 17 bases remaining between them. CDR3: CASSSSDRAREQYF. CDR3 DNA: TGTGCCAGCAGTTCATCGGACCGCGCTCGGGAGCAGTACTTC.

In this sample, this clonotype turned up many times. The chain couples TRBV20-1 to TRBJ1-4; no reliable D call. Per germline, CDR1 DFQATT and CDR2 SNEGSKA (reference sequence). There are 13 residues in the CDR3. V lost 6 bases and J lost 5, with 13 bases in between. The CDR3 coding sequence is TGCAGTGCCCACGTTAGGCCGAATGAAAAACTGTTTTTT. This gives the protein CSAHVRPNEKLFF.

This clonotype was picked up many times. The rearrangement links TRBV6-1 to TRBJ2-7; D is uncertain. Per the germline V gene, CDR1 is MNHNS and CDR2 is SASEGT. This CDR3 spans 14 amino acids. Trimming cost V 7 bases and J 2 bases, with 15 bases left between them. CDR3 region: CASISETVPYEQYF. DNA for the CDR3: TGTGCCAGCATCTCGGAAACCGTACCCTACGAGCAGTACTTC.

This clonotype was detected ten times or more. The rearrangement links TRBV2 to TRBJ2-7, with 10 bases that match TRBD2. V was clipped by 1 base and J by 0 bases; unmatched bases: 12. Germline CDR1 SNHLY, CDR2 FYNNEI. The CDR3 is made up of 19 amino acids. The CDR3 region is CASSEGGLAGAEASYEQYF. DNA of the CDR3: TGTGCCAGCAGTGAAGGGGGCCTAGCGGGGGCCGAAGCCTCCTACGAGCAGTACTTC. Filled out from reference TRBV2 and TRBJ2-7, the complete variable domain reads EPEVTQTPSHQVTQMGQEVILRCVPISNHLYFYWYRQILGQKVEFLVSFYNNEISEKSEIFDDQFSVERPDGSNFTLKIRSTKLEDSAMYFCASSEGGLAGAEASYEQYFGPGTRLTVT.